Described below is a single T cell receptor beta chain sequence and its context. Trimming removed 3 bases from V and 4 bases from J; junction bases left unmatched: 5. Germline-derived CDR1 and CDR2 are LNHNV and YYDKDF (reference sequence). CDR3 length: 15 residues. Under the authors' procedure: Amplification with reference gene primers provided the estimates of nucleated cell counts. The table came from immunoSEQ multiplex PCR; TCRdb's copy has only in-frame clones and leaves some out. That table is the source of V, J and clone size, and D and trimming were worked out from the DNA. The sample lists 310,000 or so clones; over 75% were seen once. The data belong to a study of blood T cell repertoires in COVID-19. Across the study: Whether acute or convalescent, the COVID-19 samples came from the United States, Italy and Spain. The analysed material was cDNA or gDNA that came from T cells, B-cell-depleted T cells, or PBMCs.

The rearrangement links TRBV15 to TRBJ1-5; 8 nucleotides align to TRBD1. This TCR was sampled from a woman between 50 and 59 years old with active or convalescent COVID-19. Sequencing was done on a sample of peripheral blood. CDR3 protein: CATSRDRVPNQPQHF. The CDR3 DNA follows: TGTGCCACCAGCAGGGACAGGGTACCTAATCAGCCCCAGCATTTT. The full variable domain, with the rest looked up from reference TRBV15 and TRBJ1-5, is DAMVIQNPRYQVTQFGKPVTLSCSQTLNHNVMYWYQQKSSQAPKLLFHYYDKDFNNEADTPDNFQSRRPNTSFCFLDIRSPGLGDTAMYLCATSRDRVPNQPQHFGDGTRLSIL.